Listed below are T cell receptor beta chains from one sample, sequenced in a study of blood T cell repertoires in COVID-19. Measured with immunoSEQ multiplex PCR; TCRdb has only the in-frame clones, and not every one. The top ten clones hold 2.5% to 3% of a sample with about 140,000 clones, roughly 85% of them seen once. Sample: peripheral blood. The receptor set was obtained from a man over 45 with acute or convalescent COVID-19. Each CDR3 is given with its conserved first and last residue. D genes are given only for firm matches. Not all rows give a size; the values are once, few, many and, for expanded clones, a class.

V: TRBV5-4
size: .
D: TRBD1
J: TRBJ2-7
CDR3: CASSWDSYEQYF
DNA: TGTGCCAGCAGCTGGGACAGCTACGAGCAGTACTTC

V: TRBV27
size: once
D: .
J: TRBJ2-2
CDR3: CASSFEAHTGELFF
DNA: TGTGCCAGCAGTTTTGAGGCCCACACCGGGGAGCTGTTTTTT

V: TRBV19
size: once
D: TRBD1
J: TRBJ1-4
CDR3: CAKDRVGATNEKLFF
DNA: TGTGCCAAGGACAGGGTCGGGGCAACTAATGAAAAACTGTTTTTT

V: TRBV6-2/TRBV6-3
size: few
D: TRBD2
J: TRBJ2-1
CDR3: CASSYSGSGGSSYNEQFF
DNA: TGTGCCAGCAGTTACTCGGGGAGCGGGGGGAGCTCCTACAATGAGCAGTTCTTC

V: TRBV18
size: once
D: .
J: TRBJ2-7
CDR3: CASSSGAGSTYEQYF
DNA: TGTGCCAGCTCCTCAGGGGCAGGGTCTACCTACGAGCAGTACTTC

V: TRBV7-6
size: .
D: TRBD1
J: TRBJ2-3
CDR3: CASSPITGVRDTQYF
DNA: TGTGCCAGCAGCCCGATAACAGGGGTACGGGATACGCAGTATTTT

V: TRBV20-1
size: .
D: TRBD1
J: TRBJ1-3
CDR3: CSASTGAGNTIYF
DNA: TGCAGTGCAAGTACAGGGGCTGGAAACACCATATATTTT

V: TRBV7-9
size: .
D: .
J: TRBJ2-5
CDR3: CASSWAGERGETQYF
DNA: TGTGCCAGCAGTTGGGCAGGGGAAAGAGGAGAGACCCAGTACTTC

V: TRBV3-1/TRBV3-2
size: .
D: .
J: TRBJ2-3
CDR3: CASSQVGNTQYF
DNA: TGTGCCAGCAGCCAAGTTGGCAATACGCAGTATTTT

V: TRBV21-1
size: .
D: .
J: TRBJ1-6
CDR3: CASSKTGTGGSPLHF
DNA: TGTGCCAGCAGCAAAACCGGGACAGGGGGCTCACCCCTCCACTTT